A single sample is the source of the 10 T cell receptor beta chains below, sequenced in a study of post-analysis software for immune sequencing data. Findings and limits, study-wide: TRBV segments more frequent in patients than in controls numbered roughly 5 and included TRBV5-6, TRBV5-1 and TRBV20-1.

Every TCR beta cDNA library bore unique molecular identifiers. From the PCR reads, TCRdb called clonotypes with MiXCR, one entry per CDR3 protein. The data contain just over 250,000 distinct CDR3 sequences, roughly a third of them singletons. No antigen has been assigned to these receptors. Specimen: blood. The receptors originated from a girl aged 10 to 17 with multiple sclerosis.

The table lists this clonotype with many counts. The chain has TRBV20-1 and TRBJ2-5; D tentatively reads TRBD1 or TRBD2 (7 bases each). The CDR3 runs 14 residues. V gave up 3 bases and J gave up 4 bases, with 15 bases separating them. Germline V lookup: CDR1 DFQATT, CDR2 SNEGSKA (reference sequence). The CDR3 nucleotides are TGCAGTGCTAGGGGACAGCGGGGCAGAGAGACCCAGTACTTC. Translated, it gives CSARGQRGRETQYF.

The CDR3 DNA is TGCAGTGCTAGTATCATAGGGGGGACCCTCCAAGAGACCCAGTACTTC. It translates to CSASIIGGTLQETQYF. The V call is TRBV20-1, the J call TRBJ2-5; tentatively, D is TRBD1 or TRBD2 (6 bases each). This CDR3 has 16 amino acids. Looked up from germline, CDR1 is DFQATT and CDR2 is SNEGSKA (reference sequence). V gave up 3 bases and J gave up 1 base, with 18 bases separating them.

The DNA for the CDR3 is TGTGCCAGCTCACCACAGAATCCCAGTATGACAGATACGCAGTATTTT. Translating gives CASSPQNPSMTDTQYF. The genes are TRBV18 and TRBJ2-3; D gene ambiguous. Germline V gene lookup returns CDR1 KGHSH and CDR2 LQKENI. The CDR3 spans 16 residues. V lost 1 base and J lost 3, with 14 bases in between.

This clonotype showed up just a few times. V and J are TRBV20-1 and TRBJ2-7, with 8 bases fitting TRBD1. Trimming at V came to 4 bases and at J to 3 bases, leaving 8 bases not matched to a gene. Germline V CDR1 and CDR2: DFQATT, SNEGSKA (reference sequence). The CDR3 consists of 14 residues. The CDR3 region has the DNA TGCAGTGCTAAGCTAACAGGGGGAATCTACGAGCAGTACTTC. This translates into CSAKLTGGIYEQYF.

This clonotype showed up many times. This chain joins TRBV3-1 and TRBJ1-6; tentatively, D is TRBD1 (5 bases). V was cut by 0 bases and J by 9 bases, with 15 bases left in between. The CDR3 sequence is 16 residues long. Germline CDR1 LGHDT, CDR2 YNNKEL (reference sequence). CDR3 residues: CASSQDTKLQGSPLHF. CDR3 DNA sequence: TGTGCCAGCAGCCAAGATACGAAACTTCAGGGTTCACCCCTCCACTTT.

This clonotype was found many times. The genes are TRBV2 and TRBJ2-1; 9 bases map to TRBD2. V lost 9 bases to trimming and J lost 0 bases; unmatched junction nucleotides: 15. This CDR3 has 18 amino acids. Germline V CDR1 and CDR2: SNHLY, FYNNEI. CDR3 sequence reads: CARRLADSEGTSYNEQFF. The CDR3, as DNA: TGTGCCAGGAGACTAGCGGACTCGGAAGGAACCTCCTACAATGAGCAGTTCTTC.

Ten or more counts support this clonotype. The chain employs TRBV7-2 and TRBJ1-2; possibly TRBD1 for D (6 bases). The CDR3 covers 15 residues. Germline CDR1 and CDR2: SGHTA and FQGNSA. Trimming took off 1 base at V and 1 base at J, with 10 bases between the two ends. CDR3 bases: TGTGCCAGCAGCTTAGGAGAGGGGGTTAACTATGGCTACACCTTC. As protein: CASSLGEGVNYGYTF.

This clonotype was observed a handful of times. The V call is TRBV5-4, the J call TRBJ2-5; 15 positions match TRBD2. Germline V gives CDR1 SGHNT, CDR2 YYREEE (reference sequence). J was trimmed by 5 bases and V by 3 bases; bases with no gene match: 11. This CDR3 has 18 amino acids. The CDR3 here is CASSSGTSGGTGQETQYF. In DNA, the CDR3 is TGTGCCAGCAGCTCCGGGACTAGCGGGGGGACGGGGCAGGAGACCCAGTACTTC.

This clonotype was seen more than once but under ten times. The chain employs TRBV13 and TRBJ1-1; D unclear. Germline lookup yields CDR1 PRHDT and CDR2 FYEKMQ (reference sequence). V gave up 4 bases and J gave up 6 bases, with 9 bases separating them. CDR3 length equals 12 residues. CDR3 DNA: TGTGCCAGCAGCTGGGCCTCCCCTGAAGCTTTCTTT. Residues: CASSWASPEAFF.

This chain joins TRBV12-3 or TRBV12-4 and TRBJ1-4; TRBD1 matches 9 bases. The J segment lost 10 bases and the V segment lost 6 bases, leaving 9 bases of the junction unmatched. There are 14 residues in the CDR3. This CDR3 reads CASRPGTGRVKLFF. The DNA of the CDR3 is TGTGCCAGCAGACCCGGGACAGGGAGGGTAAAACTGTTTTTT.